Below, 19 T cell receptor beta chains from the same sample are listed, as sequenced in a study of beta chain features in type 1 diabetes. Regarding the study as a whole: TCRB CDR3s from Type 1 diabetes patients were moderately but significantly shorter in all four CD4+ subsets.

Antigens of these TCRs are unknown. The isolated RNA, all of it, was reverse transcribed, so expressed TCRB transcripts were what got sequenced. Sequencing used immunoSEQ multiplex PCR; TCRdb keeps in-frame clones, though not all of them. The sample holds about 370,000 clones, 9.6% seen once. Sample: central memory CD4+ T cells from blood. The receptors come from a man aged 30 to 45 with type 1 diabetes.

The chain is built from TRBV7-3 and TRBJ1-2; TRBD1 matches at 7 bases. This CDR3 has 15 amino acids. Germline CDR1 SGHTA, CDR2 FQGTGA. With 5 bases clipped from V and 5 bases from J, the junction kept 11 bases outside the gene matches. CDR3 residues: CASSLAGTADYGYTF. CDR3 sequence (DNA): TGTGCCAGCAGCCTAGCCGGGACAGCCGATTATGGCTACACCTTC.

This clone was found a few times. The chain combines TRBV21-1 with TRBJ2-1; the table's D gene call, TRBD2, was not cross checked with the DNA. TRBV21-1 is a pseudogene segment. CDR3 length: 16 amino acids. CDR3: CAPTGGPSGSYDEQFF. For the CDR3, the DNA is TGTGCTCCTACCGGGGGGCCTAGCGGGAGTTATGATGAGCAGTTCTTC.

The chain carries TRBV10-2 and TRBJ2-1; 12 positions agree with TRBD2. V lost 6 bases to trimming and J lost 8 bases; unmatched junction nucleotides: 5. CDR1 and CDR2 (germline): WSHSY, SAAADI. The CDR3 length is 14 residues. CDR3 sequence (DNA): TGCGCCAGCAGGGGACTAGCGGGCGGCTATGAGCAGTTCTTC. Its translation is CASRGLAGGYEQFF.

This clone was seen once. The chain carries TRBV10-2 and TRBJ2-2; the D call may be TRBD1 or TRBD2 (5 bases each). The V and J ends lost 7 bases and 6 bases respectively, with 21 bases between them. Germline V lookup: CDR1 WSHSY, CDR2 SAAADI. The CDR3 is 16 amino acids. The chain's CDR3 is CASKSGVGLGAGELFF. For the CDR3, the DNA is TGCGCCAGCAAATCGGGTGTGGGGCTCGGGGCCGGGGAGCTGTTTTTT.

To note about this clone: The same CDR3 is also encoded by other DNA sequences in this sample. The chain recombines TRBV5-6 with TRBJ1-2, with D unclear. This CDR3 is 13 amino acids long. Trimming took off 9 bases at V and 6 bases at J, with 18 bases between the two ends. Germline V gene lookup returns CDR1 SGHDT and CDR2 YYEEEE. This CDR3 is CATRRTGSDGYTF. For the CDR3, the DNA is TGTGCCACCCGGAGGACGGGATCGGATGGCTACACCTTC.

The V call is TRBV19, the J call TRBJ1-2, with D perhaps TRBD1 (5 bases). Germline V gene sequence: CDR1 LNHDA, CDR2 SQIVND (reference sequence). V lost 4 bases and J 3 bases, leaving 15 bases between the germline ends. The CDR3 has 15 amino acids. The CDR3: CASSTPRGFDYGYTF. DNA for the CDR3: TGTGCCAGTAGTACCCCGCGGGGGTTTGACTATGGCTACACCTTC. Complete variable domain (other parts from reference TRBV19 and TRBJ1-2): DGGITQSPKYLFRKEGQNVTLSCEQNLNHDAMYWYRQDPGQGLRLIYYSQIVNDFQKGDIAEGYSVSREKKESFPLTVTSAQKNPTAFYLCASSTPRGFDYGYTFGSGTRLTVV.

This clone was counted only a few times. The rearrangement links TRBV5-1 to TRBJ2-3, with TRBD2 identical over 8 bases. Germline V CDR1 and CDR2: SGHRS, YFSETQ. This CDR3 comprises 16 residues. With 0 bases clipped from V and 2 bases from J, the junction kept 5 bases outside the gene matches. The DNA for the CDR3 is TGCGCCAGCAGCTTGGAGAGCGGGAGAGCCACAGATACGCAGTATTTT. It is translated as CASSLESGRATDTQYF.

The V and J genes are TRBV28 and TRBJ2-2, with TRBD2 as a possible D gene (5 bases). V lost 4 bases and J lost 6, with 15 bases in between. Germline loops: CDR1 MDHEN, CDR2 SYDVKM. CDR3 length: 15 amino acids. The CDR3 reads CASSSPAEPPGELFF. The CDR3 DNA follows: TGTGCCAGCAGTTCCCCAGCGGAGCCTCCCGGGGAGCTGTTTTTT.

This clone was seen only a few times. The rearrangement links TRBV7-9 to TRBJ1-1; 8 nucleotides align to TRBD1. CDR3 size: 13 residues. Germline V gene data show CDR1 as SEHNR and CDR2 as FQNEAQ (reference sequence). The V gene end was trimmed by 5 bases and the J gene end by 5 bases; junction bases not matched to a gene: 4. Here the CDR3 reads CASSRDRPTEAFF. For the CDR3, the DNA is TGTGCCAGCAGCAGGGACAGGCCGACTGAAGCTTTCTTT.

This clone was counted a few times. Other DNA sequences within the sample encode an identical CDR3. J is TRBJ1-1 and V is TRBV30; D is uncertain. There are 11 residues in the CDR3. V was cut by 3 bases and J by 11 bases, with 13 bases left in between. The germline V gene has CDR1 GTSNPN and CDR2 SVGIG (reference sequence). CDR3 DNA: TGTGCCTGGAGCTCGCCGGAGACCGCTTTCTTT. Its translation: CAWSSPETAFF. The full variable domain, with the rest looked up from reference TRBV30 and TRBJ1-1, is SQTIHQWPATLVQPVGSPLSLECTVEGTSNPNLYWYRQAAGRGLQLLFYSVGIGQISSEVPQNLSASRPQDRQFILSSKKLLLSDSGFYLCAWSSPETAFFGQGTRLTVV.

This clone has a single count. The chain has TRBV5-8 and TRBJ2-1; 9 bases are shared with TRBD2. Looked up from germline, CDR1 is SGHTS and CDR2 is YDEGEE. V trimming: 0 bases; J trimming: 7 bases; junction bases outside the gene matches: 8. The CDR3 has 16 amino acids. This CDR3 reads CASSLAIKAGGNEQFF. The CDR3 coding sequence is TGTGCCAGCAGCTTGGCCATCAAGGCGGGGGGGAATGAGCAGTTCTTC.

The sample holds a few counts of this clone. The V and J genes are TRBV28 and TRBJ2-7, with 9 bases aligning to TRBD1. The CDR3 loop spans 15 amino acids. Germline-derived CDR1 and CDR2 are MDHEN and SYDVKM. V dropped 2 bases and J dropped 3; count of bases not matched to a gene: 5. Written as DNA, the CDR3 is TGTGCCAGCAGTTTAGGCGGGACAGGGCACTACGAGCAGTACTTC. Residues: CASSLGGTGHYEQYF.

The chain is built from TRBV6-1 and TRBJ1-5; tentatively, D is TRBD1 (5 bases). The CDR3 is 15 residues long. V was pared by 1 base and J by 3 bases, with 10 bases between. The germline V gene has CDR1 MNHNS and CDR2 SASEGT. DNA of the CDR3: TGTGCCAGCAGTGAAGGCTGGGGGACCAATCAGCCCCAGCATTTT. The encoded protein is CASSEGWGTNQPQHF.

This CDR3 is CASKTGSDTQYF. The CDR3 DNA sequence: TGTGCCAGTAAAACAGGGTCAGATACGCAGTATTTT. The chain employs TRBV27 and TRBJ2-3; the D gene is possibly TRBD1 (6 bases). The V and J ends lost 9 bases and 4 bases respectively, with 11 bases between them. Germline V gives CDR1 MNHEY, CDR2 SMNVEV (reference sequence). This CDR3 is 12 amino acids long.

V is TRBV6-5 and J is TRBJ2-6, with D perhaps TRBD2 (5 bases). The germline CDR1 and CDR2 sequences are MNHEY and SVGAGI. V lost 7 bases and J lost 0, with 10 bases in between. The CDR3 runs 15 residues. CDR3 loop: CASTNGGSGANVLTF. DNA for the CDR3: TGTGCCAGCACCAACGGAGGCTCTGGGGCCAACGTCCTGACTTTC.

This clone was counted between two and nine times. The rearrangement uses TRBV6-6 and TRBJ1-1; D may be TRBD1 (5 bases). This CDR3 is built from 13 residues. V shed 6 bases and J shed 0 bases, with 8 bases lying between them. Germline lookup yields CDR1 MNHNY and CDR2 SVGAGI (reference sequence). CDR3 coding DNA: TGTGCCAGCAGCTCAGGGATGAACACTGAAGCTTTCTTT. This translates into CASSSGMNTEAFF.

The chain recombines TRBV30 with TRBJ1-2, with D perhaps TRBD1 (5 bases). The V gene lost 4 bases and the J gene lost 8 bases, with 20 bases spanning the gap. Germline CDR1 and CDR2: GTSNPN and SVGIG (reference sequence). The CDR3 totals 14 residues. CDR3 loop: CAWNRGREARGYTF. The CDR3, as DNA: TGTGCCTGGAATCGGGGCAGGGAGGCGAGGGGCTACACCTTC.

The CDR3 nucleotides are TGTGCCAGCAGCCACAGGGGTGAAGCTTTCTTT. Translating gives CASSHRGEAFF. The gene calls are TRBV6-5 and TRBJ1-1; 7 nucleotides match TRBD1. This CDR3 spans 11 amino acids. Germline V gene lookup returns CDR1 MNHEY and CDR2 SVGAGI. Unmatched junction bases numbered 2, after V lost 6 bases and J lost 7 bases.

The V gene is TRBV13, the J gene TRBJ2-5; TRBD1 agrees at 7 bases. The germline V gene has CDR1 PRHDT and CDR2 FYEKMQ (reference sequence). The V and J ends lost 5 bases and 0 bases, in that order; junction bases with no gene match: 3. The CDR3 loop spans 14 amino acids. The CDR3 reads CASSDRVYQETQYF. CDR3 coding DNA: TGTGCCAGCAGCGACAGGGTGTACCAAGAGACCCAGTACTTC.